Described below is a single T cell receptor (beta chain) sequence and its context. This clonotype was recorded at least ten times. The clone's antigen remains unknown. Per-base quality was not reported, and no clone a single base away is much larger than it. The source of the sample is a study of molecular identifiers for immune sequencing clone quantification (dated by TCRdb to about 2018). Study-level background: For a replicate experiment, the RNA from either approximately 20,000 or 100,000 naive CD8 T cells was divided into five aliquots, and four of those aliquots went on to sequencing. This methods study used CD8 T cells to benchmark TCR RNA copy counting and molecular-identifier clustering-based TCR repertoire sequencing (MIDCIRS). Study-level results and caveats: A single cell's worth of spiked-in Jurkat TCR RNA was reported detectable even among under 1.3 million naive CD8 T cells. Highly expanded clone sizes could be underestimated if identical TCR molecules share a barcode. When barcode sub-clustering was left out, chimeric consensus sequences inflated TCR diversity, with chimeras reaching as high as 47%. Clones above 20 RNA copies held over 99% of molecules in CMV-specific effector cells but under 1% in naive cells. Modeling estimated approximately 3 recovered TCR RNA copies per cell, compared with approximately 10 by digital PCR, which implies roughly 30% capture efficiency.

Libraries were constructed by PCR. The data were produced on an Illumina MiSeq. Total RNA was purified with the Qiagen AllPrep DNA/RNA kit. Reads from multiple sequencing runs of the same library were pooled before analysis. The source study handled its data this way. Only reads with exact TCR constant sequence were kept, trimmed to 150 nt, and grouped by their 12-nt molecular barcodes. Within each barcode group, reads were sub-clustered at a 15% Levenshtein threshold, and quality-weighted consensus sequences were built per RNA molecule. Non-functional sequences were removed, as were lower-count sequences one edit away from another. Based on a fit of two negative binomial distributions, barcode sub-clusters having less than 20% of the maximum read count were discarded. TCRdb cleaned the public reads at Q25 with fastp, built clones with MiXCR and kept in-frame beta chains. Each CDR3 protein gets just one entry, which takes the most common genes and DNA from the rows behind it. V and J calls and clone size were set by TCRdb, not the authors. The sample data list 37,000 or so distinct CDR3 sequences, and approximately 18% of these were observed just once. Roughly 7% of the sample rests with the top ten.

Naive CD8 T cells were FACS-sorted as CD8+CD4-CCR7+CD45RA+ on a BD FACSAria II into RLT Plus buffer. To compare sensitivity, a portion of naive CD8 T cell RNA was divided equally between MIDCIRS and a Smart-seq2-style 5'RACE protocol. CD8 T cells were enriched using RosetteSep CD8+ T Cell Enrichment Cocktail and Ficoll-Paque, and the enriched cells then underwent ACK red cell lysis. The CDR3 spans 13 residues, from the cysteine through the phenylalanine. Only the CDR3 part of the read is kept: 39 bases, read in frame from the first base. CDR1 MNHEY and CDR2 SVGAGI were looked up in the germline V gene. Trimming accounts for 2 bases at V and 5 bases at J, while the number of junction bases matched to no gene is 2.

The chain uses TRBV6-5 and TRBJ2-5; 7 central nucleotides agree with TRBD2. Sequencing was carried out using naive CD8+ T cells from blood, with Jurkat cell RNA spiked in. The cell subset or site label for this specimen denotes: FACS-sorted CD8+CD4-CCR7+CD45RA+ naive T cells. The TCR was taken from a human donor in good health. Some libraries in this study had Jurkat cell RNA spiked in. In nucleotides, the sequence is TGTGCCAGCAGTTACGGACTAGTGGAGACCCAGTACTTC. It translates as CASSYGLVETQYF.